The entry below gives a single T cell receptor (beta chain) sequence along with its context. The antigen remains undetermined. The PCR ran on 60 Vbeta and 13 Jbeta primers. Here immunoSEQ multiplex PCR was the method, and the copy in TCRdb shows in-frame clones only, minus some. This table holds about 190,000 clones, 74% found once. This sample is drawn from a study of cytomegalovirus exposure and HLA in healthy donors. Regarding the study as a whole: An analysis done earlier found most TCR beta V segments productive about 90% or about 30% of the time. Presence/absence analyses took donor sequencing depth as roughly uniform. In a later analysis, TCR beta V- and J-gene trimming showed a link to a missense DCLRE1C variant.

The CDR3 sequence is 16 residues long. The V segment lost 0 bases and the J segment 7 bases; nucleotides outside the gene matches: 6. The germline V gene encodes CDR1 MRHNA and CDR2 SNTAGT. The chain carries TRBV6-4 and TRBJ2-1; 10 positions match TRBD2. Input material: PBMCs. This clonotype was sampled from a woman in her 30s in good health and CMV-seropositive. In DNA form, the CDR3 reads TGTGCCAGCAGTGACTCGGGGGCTAGCGGGAGTAATGAGCAGTTCTTC. Translation: CASSDSGASGSNEQFF.